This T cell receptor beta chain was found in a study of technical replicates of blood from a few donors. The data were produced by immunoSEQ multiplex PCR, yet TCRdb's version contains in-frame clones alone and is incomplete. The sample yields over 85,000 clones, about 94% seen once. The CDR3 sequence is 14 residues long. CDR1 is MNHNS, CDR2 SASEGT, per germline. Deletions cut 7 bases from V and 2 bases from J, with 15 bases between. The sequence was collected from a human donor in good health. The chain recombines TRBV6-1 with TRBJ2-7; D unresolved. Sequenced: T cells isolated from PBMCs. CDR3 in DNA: TGTGCCAGCATGTCAGGATTCTCTCCCTACGAGCAGTACTTC. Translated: CASMSGFSPYEQYF.